The 18 T cell receptor beta chains in this list originate from one sample, sequenced in a study of T cells in tuberculosis. Profiling relied on immunoSEQ multiplex PCR, and the TCRdb table lists in-frame clones only, not all of them. The sample includes about 88,000 clones, approximately 90% of them seen just once. Sorting used thawed, overnight-rested PBMC stained with anti-CD3, a viability dye and GMM-loaded CD1B tetramer. CD1B tetramers were loaded with Rhodococcus equi-derived C32 glucose monomycolate. The sample consisted of CD1b-GMM tetramer-negative cells sorted from PBMCs. These receptor sequences come from an adult woman with latent tuberculosis.

The chain combines TRBV6-1 with TRBJ1-3; TRBD1 matches 10 bases. The CDR3 spans 16 residues. Trimming cost V 2 bases and J 5 bases; bases outside gene matches: 6. Germline V gene sequence: CDR1 MNHNS, CDR2 SASEGT. The CDR3: CASSESRTGGRNTIYF. In DNA form, the CDR3 reads TGTGCCAGCAGTGAATCCAGGACAGGGGGAAGAAACACCATATATTTT.

The chain uses TRBV11-2 and TRBJ1-2; a weak D match, TRBD1 (5 bases). The ends were cut back, 1 base at V and 5 bases at J, with 14 bases in the middle. The germline V gene encodes CDR1 SGHAT and CDR2 FQNNGV. CDR3 length: 15 residues. This CDR3 is CASSLVWQGNYGYTF. The DNA for the CDR3 is TGTGCCAGCAGCTTAGTGTGGCAGGGCAATTATGGCTACACCTTC.

The gene calls are TRBV28 and TRBJ1-5; D remains ambiguous. The CDR3 covers 15 residues. The germline CDR1 and CDR2 sequences are MDHEN and SYDVKM. Trimming took off 2 bases at V and 6 bases at J, with 14 bases between the two ends. The CDR3 loop reads CASSLDLVAGQPQHF. Here the CDR3 DNA reads TGTGCCAGCAGTTTAGACCTCGTCGCAGGTCAGCCCCAGCATTTT.

The chain combines TRBV5-1 with TRBJ2-1, with TRBD2 identical over 7 bases. Germline CDR1 reads SGHRS; CDR2 reads YFSETQ. The CDR3 runs to 13 residues. V lost 1 base, J lost 8 bases, and 3 bases stayed unmatched. DNA for the CDR3: TGCGCCAGCAGCTTGACTAGCGTCCATGAGCAGTTCTTC. Translated, it gives CASSLTSVHEQFF. The whole variable domain, remainder taken from reference TRBV5-1 and TRBJ2-1, is KAGVTQTPRYLIKTRGQQVTLSCSPISGHRSVSWYQQTPGQGLQFLFEYFSETQRNKGNFPGRFSGRQFSNSRSEMNVSTLELGDSALYLCASSLTSVHEQFFGPGTRLTVL.

This clone has a single count. The junction departs from germline at one end; a sequencing error may be responsible. The rearrangement joins TRBV10-3 to TRBJ2-6, with TRBD1 as a possible D gene (5 bases). The CDR3 sequence is 15 residues long. The V gene's germline CDR1 is ENHRY and CDR2 SYGVKD. This CDR3 is CAISESGTGANALTF. The CDR3 DNA follows: TGTGCCATCAGTGAATCGGGTACTGGGGCCAACGCCCTGACTTTC.

This clone was found a few times. V gene TRBV4-1 combines with J gene TRBJ1-5; D is perhaps TRBD1 (5 bases). This CDR3 has 17 residues. Trimming shortened V by 1 base and J by 7 bases, and 20 bases separated the two germline ends. From germline, CDR1 is MGHRA and CDR2 YSYEKL. In nucleotides, the CDR3 is TGCGCCAGCAGCCAAGTAAGGGGTATCAGAGAGTGGCAGCCCCAGCATTTT. It specifies CASSQVRGIREWQPQHF.

The chain couples TRBV10-2 to TRBJ1-2; D remains ambiguous. V was trimmed by 0 bases and J by 3 bases, leaving 11 bases between them. Per the germline V gene, CDR1 is WSHSY and CDR2 is SAAADI. The CDR3 is 15 amino acids. CDR3 DNA sequence: TGCGCCAGCAGTGAGTCTGGAGAGGCCTACTATGGCTACACCTTC. Translation gives CASSESGEAYYGYTF.

Written as DNA, the CDR3 is TGTGCCAGCAGCGCGAACAGGGGTGGAACTGAAGCTTTCTTT. This codes for CASSANRGGTEAFF. J is TRBJ1-1 and V is TRBV11-2; TRBD1 agrees at 7 bases. V dropped 5 bases and J dropped 5; count of bases not matched to a gene: 8. Germline V gives CDR1 SGHAT, CDR2 FQNNGV. The CDR3 length is 14 residues.

This chain links TRBV5-4 with TRBJ2-7, with 7 nucleotides matching TRBD2. CDR3 length: 15 amino acids. Per the germline V gene, CDR1 is SGHNT and CDR2 is YYREEE (reference sequence). The J segment lost 2 bases and the V segment lost 4 bases, leaving 9 bases of the junction unmatched. The CDR3: CASSDGLDLTYEQYF. For the CDR3, the DNA is TGTGCCAGCAGCGATGGACTAGACTTAACCTACGAGCAGTACTTC.

V usage is TRBV7-8 and J usage is TRBJ2-1, with D tentatively TRBD2 (5 bases). V gave up 2 bases and J gave up 7 bases, with 15 bases separating them. The CDR3 has 15 amino acids. The germline V gene encodes CDR1 SGHVS and CDR2 FQNEAQ. The CDR3 spells CASSLPRPGRNEQFF. For the CDR3, the DNA is TGTGCCAGCAGCTTACCACGCCCTGGGAGAAATGAGCAGTTCTTC.

V usage is TRBV7-2 and J usage is TRBJ1-4; D possibly corresponds to TRBD1 (5 bases). Per germline, CDR1 SGHTA and CDR2 FQGNSA. This CDR3 spans 18 amino acids. V was shortened by 1 base and J by 3 bases, with 18 bases between the two germline ends. The CDR3 DNA sequence: TGTGCCAGCAGCTTAGAGTCTTTGGGGGGTGGGGCTAATGAAAAACTGTTTTTT. This gives the protein CASSLESLGGGANEKLFF.

This clone turned up a few times. The chain links TRBV2 to TRBJ1-6, with 9 bases lining up with TRBD1. From germline, CDR1 is SNHLY and CDR2 FYNNEI. V was clipped by 6 bases and J by 7 bases; unmatched bases: 7. This CDR3 spans 15 amino acids. The CDR3 sequence is CASSPLTGGNSPLHF. The CDR3 DNA reads TGTGCCAGCAGCCCCCTGACAGGGGGGAATTCACCCCTCCACTTT. The variable domain in full, completed from reference TRBV2 and TRBJ1-6, reads EPEVTQTPSHQVTQMGQEVILRCVPISNHLYFYWYRQILGQKVEFLVSFYNNEISEKSEIFDDQFSVERPDGSNFTLKIRSTKLEDSAMYFCASSPLTGGNSPLHFGNGTRLTVT.

For the CDR3, the DNA is TGTGCCAGCAGTGCTTCCCCGGGACAGGGTTATGGCTACACCTTC. Translated, it gives CASSASPGQGYGYTF. The V and J genes are TRBV27 and TRBJ1-2; 9 bases agree with TRBD1. This CDR3 is built from 15 residues. V lost 5 bases, J lost 5 bases, and 9 bases stayed unmatched. Germline values: CDR1 MNHEY, CDR2 SMNVEV (reference sequence).

This sequence joins TRBV29-1 and TRBJ1-1; D gene uncertain. The CDR3 has 11 residues. Looked up from germline, CDR1 is SQVTM and CDR2 is ANQGSEA. Between the trimmed V and J ends, which lost 8 bases and 4 bases, there was a span of 11 bases. The CDR3 DNA follows: TGCAGCCTGAACAGCGGCACTGAAGCTTTCTTT. The encoded protein is CSLNSGTEAFF.

This chain joins TRBV4-2 and TRBJ2-2; D perhaps matches TRBD2 (6 bases). Trimming took off 1 base at V and 6 bases at J, with 9 bases between the two ends. Germline assignment: CDR1 LGHNA and CDR2 YNFKEQ. The CDR3 runs to 14 residues. CDR3 DNA: TGTGCCAGCAGCCAAGGGGGGGAGGCCGGGGAGCTGTTTTTT. Its translation: CASSQGGEAGELFF.

The chain couples TRBV19 to TRBJ2-2, with D hard to call. Germline V CDR1 and CDR2: LNHDA, SQIVND (reference sequence). The CDR3 loop spans 15 amino acids. Between the trimmed V and J ends, which lost 6 bases and 2 bases, there was a span of 13 bases. The CDR3 DNA reads TGTGCCAGTAGCCATCCAGGCAGAAACACCGGGGAGCTGTTTTTT. Its translation is CASSHPGRNTGELFF.

With respect to this clone: The junction does not match germline at one end; this may be a read error. The genes are TRBV10-2 and TRBJ2-7, with D tentatively TRBD1 (5 bases). CDR3 length equals 12 residues. Germline lookup yields CDR1 WSHSY and CDR2 SAAADI. CDR3 DNA: TGCGCCAGCAGTGAGTCGACCCGGACACCTGTCTTC. As protein: CASSESTRTPVF.

The chain is built from TRBV30 and TRBJ1-4; possibly TRBD1 for D (6 bases). V lost 1 base and J 7 bases, leaving 16 bases between the germline ends. Looked up from germline, CDR1 is GTSNPN and CDR2 is SVGIG (reference sequence). The CDR3 totals 15 residues. The CDR3 loop is CAWSAKQGGGEKLFF. CDR3 coding DNA: TGTGCCTGGAGTGCCAAACAGGGAGGGGGTGAAAAACTGTTTTTT.